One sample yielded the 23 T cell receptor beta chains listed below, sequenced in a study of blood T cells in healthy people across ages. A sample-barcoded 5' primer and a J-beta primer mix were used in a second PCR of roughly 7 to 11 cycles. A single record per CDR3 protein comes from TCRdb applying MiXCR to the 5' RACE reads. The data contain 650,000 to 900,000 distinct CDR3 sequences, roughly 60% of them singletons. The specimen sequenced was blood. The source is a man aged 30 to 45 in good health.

CDR3 in amino acids: CASSFDKEKLFF. Here the CDR3 DNA reads TGTGCCAGCAGCTTTGACAAGGAAAAACTGTTTTTT. J is TRBJ1-4 and V is TRBV5-5, with unresolved D. Germline CDR1 is SGHKS and CDR2 is YYEKEE (reference sequence). CDR3 length equals 12 residues. V was pared by 2 bases and J by 8 bases, with 7 bases between.

The CDR3 reads CASSWVGGGGEQYF. CDR3 DNA sequence: TGTGCCAGCAGTTGGGTGGGGGGCGGAGGGGAGCAGTACTTC. The chain employs TRBV6-6 and TRBJ2-5; D is perhaps TRBD1 or TRBD2 (6 bases each). Germline V CDR1 and CDR2: MNHNY, SVGAGI (reference sequence). V lost 4 bases, J lost 11 bases, and 20 bases lay in between. This CDR3 is 14 amino acids long.

The CDR3 nucleotides read TGCAGTGCTAGAGACGGGACAGGGGGCGATTACGCGTATTTT. Residues: CSARDGTGGDYAYF. The rearrangement joins TRBV20-1 to TRBJ2-3; the match to TRBD1 covers 12 bases. Trimming removed 0 bases from V and 14 bases from J; junction bases left unmatched: 9. Germline-derived CDR1 and CDR2 are DFQATT and SNEGSKA (reference sequence). The CDR3 runs to 14 residues.

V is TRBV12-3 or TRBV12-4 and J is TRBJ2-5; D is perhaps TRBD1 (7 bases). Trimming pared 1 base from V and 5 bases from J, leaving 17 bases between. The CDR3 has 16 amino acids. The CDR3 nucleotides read TGTGCCAGCAGTTTAGGTGACAGGGTAGGAGGGGAGACCCAGTACTTC. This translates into CASSLGDRVGGETQYF.

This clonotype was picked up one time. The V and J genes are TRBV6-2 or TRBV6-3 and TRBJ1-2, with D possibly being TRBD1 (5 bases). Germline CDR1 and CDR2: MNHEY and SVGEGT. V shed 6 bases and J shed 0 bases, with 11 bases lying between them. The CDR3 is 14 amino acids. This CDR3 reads CASRRDGANYGYTF. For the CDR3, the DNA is TGTGCCAGCAGGCGGGACGGTGCTAACTATGGCTACACCTTC.

CDR3 residues: CASREYTDTQYF. For the CDR3, the DNA is TGTGCCAGCAGAGAGTACACAGATACGCAGTATTTT. This chain joins TRBV12-3 or TRBV12-4 and TRBJ2-3; D not resolved. Trimming stripped 6 bases from V and 2 bases from J, with 6 bases between. The CDR3 consists of 12 residues.

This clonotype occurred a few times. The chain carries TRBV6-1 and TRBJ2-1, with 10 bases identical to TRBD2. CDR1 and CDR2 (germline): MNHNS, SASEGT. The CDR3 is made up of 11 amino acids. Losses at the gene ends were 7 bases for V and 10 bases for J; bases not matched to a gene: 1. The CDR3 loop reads CASKLAGEQFF. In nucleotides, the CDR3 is TGTGCCAGCAAACTAGCGGGGGAGCAGTTCTTC.

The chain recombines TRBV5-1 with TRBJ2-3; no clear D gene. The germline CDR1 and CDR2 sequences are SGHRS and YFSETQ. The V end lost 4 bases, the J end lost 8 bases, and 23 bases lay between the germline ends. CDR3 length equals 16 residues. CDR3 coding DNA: TGCGCCAGCAGCATGGACGGCCGTACCGCTGTTCGTACGCAGTATTTT. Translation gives CASSMDGRTAVRTQYF.

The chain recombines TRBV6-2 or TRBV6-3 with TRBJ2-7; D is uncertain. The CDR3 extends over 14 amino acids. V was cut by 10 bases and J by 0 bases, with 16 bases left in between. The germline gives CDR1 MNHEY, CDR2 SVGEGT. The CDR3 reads CATKLPTSSYEQYF. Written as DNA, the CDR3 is TGTGCCACCAAACTCCCTACCAGCTCCTACGAGCAGTACTTC.

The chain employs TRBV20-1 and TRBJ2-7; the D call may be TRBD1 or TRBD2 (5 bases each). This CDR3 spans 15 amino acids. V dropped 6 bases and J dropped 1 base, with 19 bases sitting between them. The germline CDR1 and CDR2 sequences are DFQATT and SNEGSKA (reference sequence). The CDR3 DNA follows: TGCAGTGCCCGGGACCCCGAAGGTAGGTCCTACGAGCAGTACTTC. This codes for CSARDPEGRSYEQYF.

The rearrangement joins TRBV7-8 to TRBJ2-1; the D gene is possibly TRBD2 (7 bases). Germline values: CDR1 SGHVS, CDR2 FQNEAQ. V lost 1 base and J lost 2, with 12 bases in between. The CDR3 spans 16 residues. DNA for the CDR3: TGTGCCAGCAGCTTAGGGGGGGGCTGGACCTACAATGAGCAGTTCTTC. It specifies CASSLGGGWTYNEQFF.

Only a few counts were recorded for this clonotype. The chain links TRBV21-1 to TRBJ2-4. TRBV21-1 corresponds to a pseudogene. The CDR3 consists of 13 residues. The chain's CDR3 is CASSRGTKNIQYF. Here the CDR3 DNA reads TGTGCCAGCAGCAGGGGTACCAAAAACATTCAGTACTTC.

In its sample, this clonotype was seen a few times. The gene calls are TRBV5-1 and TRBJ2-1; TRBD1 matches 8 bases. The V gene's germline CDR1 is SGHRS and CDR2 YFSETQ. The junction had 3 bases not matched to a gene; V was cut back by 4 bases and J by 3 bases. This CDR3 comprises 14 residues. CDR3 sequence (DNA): TGCGCCAGCAGCGGGACAGGACTCTACAATGAGCAGTTCTTC. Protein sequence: CASSGTGLYNEQFF.

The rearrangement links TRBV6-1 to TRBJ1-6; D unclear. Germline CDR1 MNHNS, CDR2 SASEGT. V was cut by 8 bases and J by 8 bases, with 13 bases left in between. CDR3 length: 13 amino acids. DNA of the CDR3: TGTGCCAGCGTCGACATCCAGGATTCACCCCTCCACTTT. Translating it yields CASVDIQDSPLHF.

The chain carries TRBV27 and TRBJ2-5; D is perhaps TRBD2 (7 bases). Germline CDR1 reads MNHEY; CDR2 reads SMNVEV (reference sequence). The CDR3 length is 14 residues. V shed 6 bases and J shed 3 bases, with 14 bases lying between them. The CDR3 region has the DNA TGTGCCAGCAGCCATCAGGGGACTAAAGAGACCCAGTACTTC. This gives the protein CASSHQGTKETQYF.

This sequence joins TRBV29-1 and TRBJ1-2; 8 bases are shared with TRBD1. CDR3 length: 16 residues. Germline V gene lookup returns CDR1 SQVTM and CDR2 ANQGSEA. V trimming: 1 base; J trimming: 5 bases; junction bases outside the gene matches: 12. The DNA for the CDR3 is TGCAGCGTTGAAGTTGGGGTGGCAGGGGGCAGGTATGGCTACACCTTC. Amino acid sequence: CSVEVGVAGGRYGYTF.

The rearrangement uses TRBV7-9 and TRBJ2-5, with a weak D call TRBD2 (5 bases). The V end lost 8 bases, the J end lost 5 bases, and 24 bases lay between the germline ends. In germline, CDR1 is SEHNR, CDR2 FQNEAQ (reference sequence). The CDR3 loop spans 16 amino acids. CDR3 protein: CASAQAAVRGWETQYF. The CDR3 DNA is TGTGCCAGCGCTCAGGCTGCAGTCCGGGGTTGGGAGACCCAGTACTTC.

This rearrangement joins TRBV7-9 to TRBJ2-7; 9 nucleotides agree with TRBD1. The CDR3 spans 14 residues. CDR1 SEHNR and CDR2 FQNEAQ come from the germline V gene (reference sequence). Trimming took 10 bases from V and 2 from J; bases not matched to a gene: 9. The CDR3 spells CAIRWDRVTYEQYF. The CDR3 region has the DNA TGTGCCATCCGATGGGACAGGGTTACCTACGAGCAGTACTTC.

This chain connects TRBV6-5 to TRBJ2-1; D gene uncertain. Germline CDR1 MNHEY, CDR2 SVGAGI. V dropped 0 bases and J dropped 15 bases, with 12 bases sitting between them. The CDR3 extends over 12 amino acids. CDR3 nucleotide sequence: TGTGCCAGCAGTTACTCGCTGGGGTATTTGTTCTTC. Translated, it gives CASSYSLGYLFF.

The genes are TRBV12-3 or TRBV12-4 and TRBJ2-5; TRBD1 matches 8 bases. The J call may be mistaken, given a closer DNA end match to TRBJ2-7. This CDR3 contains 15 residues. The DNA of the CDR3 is TGTGCCAGCATTAGACTTGGGACAGGTCGGGACGAGCAGTACTTC. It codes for CASIRLGTGRDEQYF.

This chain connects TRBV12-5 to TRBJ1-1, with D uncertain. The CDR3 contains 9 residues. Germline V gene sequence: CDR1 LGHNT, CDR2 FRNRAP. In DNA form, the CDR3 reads TGTCCGGTGAGCACCGAAGCTTTCTTT. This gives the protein CPVSTEAFF.

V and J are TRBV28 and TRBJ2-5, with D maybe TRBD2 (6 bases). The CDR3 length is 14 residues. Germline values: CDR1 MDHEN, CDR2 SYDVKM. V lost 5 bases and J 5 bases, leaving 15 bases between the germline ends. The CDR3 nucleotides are TGTGCCAGCAGTCTCGGGAGTGCCGTCGAGACCCAGTACTTC. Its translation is CASSLGSAVETQYF. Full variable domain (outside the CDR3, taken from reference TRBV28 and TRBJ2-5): DVKVTQSSRYLVKRTGEKVFLECVQDMDHENMFWYRQDPGLGLRLIYFSYDVKMKEKGDIPEGYSVSREKKERFSLILESASTNQTSMYLCASSLGSAVETQYFGPGTRLLVL.

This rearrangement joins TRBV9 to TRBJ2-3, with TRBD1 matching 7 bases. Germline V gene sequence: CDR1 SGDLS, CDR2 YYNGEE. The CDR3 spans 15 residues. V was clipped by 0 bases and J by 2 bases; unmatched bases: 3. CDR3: CASSVEGQHTDTQYF. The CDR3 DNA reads TGTGCCAGCAGCGTAGAGGGACAGCACACAGATACGCAGTATTTT. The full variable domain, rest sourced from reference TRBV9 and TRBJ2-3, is DSGVTQTPKHLITATGQRVTLRCSPRSGDLSVYWYQQSLDQGLQFLIQYYNGEERAKGNILERFSAQQFPDLHSELNLSSLELGDSALYFCASSVEGQHTDTQYFGPGTRLTVL.